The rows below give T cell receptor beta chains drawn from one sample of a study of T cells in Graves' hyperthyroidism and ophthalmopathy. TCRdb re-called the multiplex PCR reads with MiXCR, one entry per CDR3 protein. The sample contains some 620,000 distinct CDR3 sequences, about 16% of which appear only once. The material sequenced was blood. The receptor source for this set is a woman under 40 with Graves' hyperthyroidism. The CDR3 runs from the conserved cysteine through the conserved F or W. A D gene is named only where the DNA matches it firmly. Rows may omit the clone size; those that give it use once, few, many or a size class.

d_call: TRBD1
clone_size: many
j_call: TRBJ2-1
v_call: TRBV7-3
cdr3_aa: CASSNTPHRGPILWNEQFF
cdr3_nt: TGTGCCAGCAGCAACACACCACACAGGGGCCCGATTCTTTGGAATGAGCAGTTCTTC

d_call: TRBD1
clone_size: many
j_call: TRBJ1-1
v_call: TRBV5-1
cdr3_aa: CASSASTGMNTEAFF
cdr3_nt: TGCGCCAGCAGCGCATCGACAGGGATGAACACTGAAGCTTTCTTT

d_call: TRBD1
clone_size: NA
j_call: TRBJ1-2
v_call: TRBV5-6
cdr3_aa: CASSAPDREVYGYTF
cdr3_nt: TGTGCCAGCAGCGCCCCTGACAGGGAGGTTTATGGCTACACCTTC

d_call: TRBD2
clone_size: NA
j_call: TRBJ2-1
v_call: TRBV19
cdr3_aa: CASTVKREVWNEQFF
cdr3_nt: TGTGCCAGCACGGTAAAGCGGGAGGTTTGGAATGAGCAGTTCTTC

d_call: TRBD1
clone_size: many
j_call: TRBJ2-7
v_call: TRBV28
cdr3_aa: CASSLTGADEQYF
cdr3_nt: TGTGCCAGCAGTTTAACAGGGGCGGACGAGCAGTACTTC

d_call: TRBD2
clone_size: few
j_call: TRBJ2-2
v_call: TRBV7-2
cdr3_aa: CASSLFILAGGELFF
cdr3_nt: TGTGCCAGCAGCCTTTTTATTCTAGCGGGCGGGGAGCTGTTTTTT

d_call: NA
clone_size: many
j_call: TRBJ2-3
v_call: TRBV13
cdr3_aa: CASSFLPGSGTDTQYF
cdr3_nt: TGTGCCAGCAGCTTTCTCCCCGGGAGTGGTACAGATACGCAGTATTTT

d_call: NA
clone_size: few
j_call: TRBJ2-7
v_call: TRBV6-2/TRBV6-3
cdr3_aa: CASSYSRVWEQYF
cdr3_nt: TGTGCCAGCAGTTACTCCAGGGTTTGGGAGCAGTACTTC

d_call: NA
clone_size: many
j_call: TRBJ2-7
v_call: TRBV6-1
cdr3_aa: CASRDFGASYEQYF
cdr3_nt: TGTGCCAGCAGGGACTTCGGCGCATCCTACGAGCAGTACTTC

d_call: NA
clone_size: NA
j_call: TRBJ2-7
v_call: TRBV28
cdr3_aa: CASGTRGATYEQYF
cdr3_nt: TGTGCCAGCGGGACACGTGGGGCGACGTACGAGCAGTACTTC